This T cell receptor (gamma chain) is from a study of γδ T cells in repeated Plasmodium falciparum infection. TCRdb called clones anew from the multiplex PCR reads with CATT. The table has 14,000 or so gamma-chain clones, 1.5% to 2% seen once. This clone was picked up a small number of times. A far larger clone differs by one base, so this is likely a read error. Other DNA sequences in the sample encode the same CDR3. Sequencing was done on a sample of gamma-delta T cells from blood. This TCR came from a pool of human donors (malaria-infected and uninfected, not separated).

The CDR3 DNA sequence: TGTGCCTTGTGGAACAGTGGGTTGGGCAAAAAAATCAAGGTATTT. This encodes CALWNSGLGKKIKVF. This sequence joins TRGV9 and TRGJP. TCRdb supplies no J gene; here it was assigned by aligning the nucleotide sequence to germline. Unmatched junction bases numbered 8, after V lost 6 bases and J lost 9 bases. From germline, CDR1 is GITISATS and CDR2 ISYDGTV (reference sequence). This CDR3 spans 15 amino acids.